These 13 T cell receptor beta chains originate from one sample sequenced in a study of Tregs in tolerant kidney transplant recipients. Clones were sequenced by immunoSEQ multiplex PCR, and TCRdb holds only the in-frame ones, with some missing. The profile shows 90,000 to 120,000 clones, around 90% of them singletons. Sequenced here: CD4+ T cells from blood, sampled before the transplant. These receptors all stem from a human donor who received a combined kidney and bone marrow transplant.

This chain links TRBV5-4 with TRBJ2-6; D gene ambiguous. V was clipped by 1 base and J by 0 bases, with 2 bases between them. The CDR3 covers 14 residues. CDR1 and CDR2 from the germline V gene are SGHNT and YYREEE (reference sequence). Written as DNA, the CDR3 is TGTGCCAGCAGCTTGTACTCTGGGGCCAACGTCCTGACTTTC. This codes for CASSLYSGANVLTF. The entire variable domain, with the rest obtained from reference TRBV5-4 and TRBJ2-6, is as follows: ETGVTQSPTHLIKTRGQQVTLRCSSQSGHNTVSWYQQALGQGPQFIFQYYREEENGRGNFPPRFSGLQFPNYSSELNVNALELDDSALYLCASSLYSGANVLTFGAGSRLTVL.

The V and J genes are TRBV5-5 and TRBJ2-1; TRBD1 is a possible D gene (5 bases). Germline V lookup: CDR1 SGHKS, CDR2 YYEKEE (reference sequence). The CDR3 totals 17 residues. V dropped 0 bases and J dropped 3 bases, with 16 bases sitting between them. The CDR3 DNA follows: TGTGCCAGCAGCTTGGCCTCCGTAGGGGCTAACTACAATGAGCAGTTCTTC. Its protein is CASSLASVGANYNEQFF.

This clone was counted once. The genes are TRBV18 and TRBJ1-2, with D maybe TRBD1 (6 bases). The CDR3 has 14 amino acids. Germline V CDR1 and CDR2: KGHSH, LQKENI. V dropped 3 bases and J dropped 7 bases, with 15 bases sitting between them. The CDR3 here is CASSPGQGQGGYTF. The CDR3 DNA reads TGTGCCAGCTCACCGGGCCAGGGGCAGGGTGGCTACACCTTC.

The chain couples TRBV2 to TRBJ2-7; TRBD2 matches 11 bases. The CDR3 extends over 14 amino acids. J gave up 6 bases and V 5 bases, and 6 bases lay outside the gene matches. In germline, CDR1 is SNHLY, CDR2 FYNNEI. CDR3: CASSNLAGGSEQYF. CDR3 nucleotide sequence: TGTGCCAGCAGTAATTTAGCGGGGGGGTCCGAGCAGTACTTC.

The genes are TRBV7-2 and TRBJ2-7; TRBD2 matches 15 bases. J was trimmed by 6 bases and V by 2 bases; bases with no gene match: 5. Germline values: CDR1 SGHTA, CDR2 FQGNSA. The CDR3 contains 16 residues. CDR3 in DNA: TGTGCCAGCAGCTTAACAGGGGGACTAGCGGGAGGCGAGCAGTACTTC. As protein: CASSLTGGLAGGEQYF.

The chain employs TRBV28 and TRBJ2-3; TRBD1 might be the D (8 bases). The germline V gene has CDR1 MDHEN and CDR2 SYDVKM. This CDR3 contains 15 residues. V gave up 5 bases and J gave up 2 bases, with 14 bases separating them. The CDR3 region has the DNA TGTGCCAGCAGTACAGGGGGACTACCCACAGATACGCAGTATTTT. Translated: CASSTGGLPTDTQYF.

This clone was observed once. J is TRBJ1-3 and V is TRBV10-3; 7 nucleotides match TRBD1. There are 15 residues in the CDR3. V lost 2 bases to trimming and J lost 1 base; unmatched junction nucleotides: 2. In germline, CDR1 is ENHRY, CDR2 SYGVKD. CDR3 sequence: CAISEKDRSGNTIYF. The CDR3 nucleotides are TGTGCCATCAGTGAGAAGGACAGGTCTGGAAACACCATATATTTT.

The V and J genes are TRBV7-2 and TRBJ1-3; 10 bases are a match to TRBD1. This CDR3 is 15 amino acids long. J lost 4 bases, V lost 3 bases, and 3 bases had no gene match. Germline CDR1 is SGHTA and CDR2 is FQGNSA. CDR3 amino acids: CASSFRTGGGNTIYF. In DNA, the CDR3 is TGTGCCAGCAGCTTCAGGACAGGGGGAGGAAACACCATATATTTT.

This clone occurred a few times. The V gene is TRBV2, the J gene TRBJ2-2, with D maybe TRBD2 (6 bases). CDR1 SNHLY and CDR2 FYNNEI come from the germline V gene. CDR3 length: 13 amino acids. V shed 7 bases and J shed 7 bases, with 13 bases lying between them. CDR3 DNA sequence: TGTGCCAGCACGGGACTGGTTGGCGGGGAGCTGTTTTTT. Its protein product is CASTGLVGGELFF.

The CDR3, as DNA: TGTGCCAGCAGCTTCGGGACAGGGTACCACAATGAGCAGTTCTTC. Encoded protein: CASSFGTGYHNEQFF. The J gene is TRBJ2-1, the V gene TRBV27, with 9 bases fitting TRBD1. In germline, CDR1 is MNHEY, CDR2 SMNVEV (reference sequence). This CDR3 region has 15 residues. V lost 6 bases and J lost 5; bases outside the gene matches: 8.

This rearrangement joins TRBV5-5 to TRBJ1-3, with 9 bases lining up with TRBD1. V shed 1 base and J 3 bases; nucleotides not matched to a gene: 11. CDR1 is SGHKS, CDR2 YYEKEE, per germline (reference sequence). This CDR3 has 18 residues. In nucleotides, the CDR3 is TGTGCCAGCAGCTTGTACAGGGGGCTAAGGACTGGTGGAAACACCATATATTTT. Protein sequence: CASSLYRGLRTGGNTIYF. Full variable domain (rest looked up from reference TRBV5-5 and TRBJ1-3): DAGVTQSPTHLIKTRGQQVTLRCSPISGHKSVSWYQQVLGQGPQFIFQYYEKEERGRGNFPDRFSARQFPNYSSELNVNALLLGDSALYLCASSLYRGLRTGGNTIYFGEGSWLTVV.

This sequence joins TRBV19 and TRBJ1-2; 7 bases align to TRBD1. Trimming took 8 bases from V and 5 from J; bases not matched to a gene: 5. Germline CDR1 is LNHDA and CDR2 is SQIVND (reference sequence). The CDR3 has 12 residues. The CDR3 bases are TGTGCCAGTCGGGGCAGGGGGTATGGCTACACCTTC. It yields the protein CASRGRGYGYTF.

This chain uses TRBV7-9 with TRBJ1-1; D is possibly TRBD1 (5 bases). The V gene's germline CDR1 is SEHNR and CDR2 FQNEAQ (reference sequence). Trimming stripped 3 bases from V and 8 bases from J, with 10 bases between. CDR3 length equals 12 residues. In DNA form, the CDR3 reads TGTGCCAGCAGCTTCGGTAGGGGCGAAGCTTTCTTT. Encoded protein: CASSFGRGEAFF.